This T cell receptor (beta chain) was obtained from a study of T cells after yellow fever vaccination. Across the study: Fractions of low cell number were prepared using SMART-Seq v4 Ultra Low Input. Study-level results: Reappearing after the booster were most of the clones from primary vaccination (about 96% CD4, around 90% CD8). A weaker secondary response peaked on day 5, the primary on day 15. Contaminating bulk clonotypes could be abundant in FACS-sorted repertoires.

This clonotype was seen a few times. Its antigen is undetermined. TCRdb recomputed calls from the 5' RACE reads with MiXCR, one row per CDR3 protein. The sample holds about 320,000 distinct CDR3 sequences; 9.5% to 12% are singletons and the top ten take about 3%. CDR3 length equals 13 residues. V was trimmed by 1 base and J by 7 bases, leaving 11 bases between them. Germline V lookup: CDR1 DFQATT, CDR2 SNEGSKA (reference sequence). This clonotype was sampled from a man aged 18 to 30 who received the YFV17D yellow fever vaccine. Sample: CD4+ T cells sorted from PBMCs, taken 45 days after the yellow fever booster vaccination. The J gene is TRBJ1-5, the V gene TRBV20-1; D unresolved. This CDR3 is CSARVAAGQPQHF. The DNA of the CDR3 is TGCAGTGCTAGAGTGGCTGCTGGGCAGCCCCAGCATTTT.